Each of the 10 T cell receptor beta chains below was sequenced from the same sample in a study of T cell responses to AZD1222 COVID-19 vaccine. The method was immunoSEQ multiplex PCR; TCRdb's version includes in-frame clones alone and lacks a portion of them. Among 150,000 or so clones listed, approximately 93% were seen once. The input for sequencing was peripheral blood, taken on day 0 of MenACWY control vaccination. Source of these receptors: an adult in good health.

The V and J genes are TRBV7-2 and TRBJ1-1; D not certain. The CDR3 contains 14 residues. Germline CDR1 is SGHTA and CDR2 is FQGNSA. Trimming took 2 bases from V and 1 from J, leaving 8 bases between them. The CDR3, as DNA: TGTGCCAGCAGCTTACGGGCCCGGAACACTGAAGCTTTCTTT. Translated, it gives CASSLRARNTEAFF. Together with reference TRBV7-2 and TRBJ1-1, the CDR3 gives the full variable domain: GAGVSQSPSNKVTEKGKDVELRCDPISGHTALYWYRQSLGQGLEFLIYFQGNSAPDKSGLPSDRFSAERTGGSVSTLTIQRTQQEDSAVYLCASSLRARNTEAFFGQGTRLTVV.

The V gene is TRBV27, the J gene TRBJ2-7; the D gene could be TRBD1 or TRBD2 (5 bases each). This CDR3 spans 15 amino acids. Trimming took 0 bases from V and 7 from J, leaving 16 bases between them. From germline, CDR1 is MNHEY and CDR2 SMNVEV (reference sequence). The CDR3 region is CASSLSSGLPWEQYF. Written as DNA, the CDR3 is TGTGCCAGCAGTTTATCTTCGGGGCTCCCCTGGGAGCAGTACTTC.

V gene TRBV7-3 combines with J gene TRBJ2-6; 8 bases are a match to TRBD1. Trimming took 3 bases from V and 0 from J; bases not matched to a gene: 7. The germline V gene encodes CDR1 SGHTA and CDR2 FQGTGA. CDR3 length: 18 residues. The CDR3 loop reads CASSLTGVPNSGANVLTF. For the CDR3, the DNA is TGTGCCAGCAGCTTGACAGGGGTGCCCAACTCTGGGGCCAACGTCCTGACTTTC.

The chain links TRBV6-5 to TRBJ1-2; unclear D gene. Germline V gene sequence: CDR1 MNHEY, CDR2 SVGAGI. Trimming removed 6 bases at V and 0 bases at J, with 14 bases between. The CDR3 covers 15 residues. The CDR3 loop reads CASSLYRQANYGYTF. The DNA of the CDR3 is TGTGCCAGCAGCTTGTACCGCCAAGCTAACTATGGCTACACCTTC.

The chain carries TRBV25-1 and TRBJ1-4, with D possibly TRBD1 on 6 matching bases. This CDR3 is built from 16 residues. Deletions cut 5 bases from V and 0 bases from J, with 13 bases between. CDR1 and CDR2 from the germline V gene are MGHDK and SYGVNS. CDR3 in amino acids: CASSPGASATNEKLFF. The DNA for the CDR3 is TGTGCCAGCAGTCCAGGGGCTAGTGCAACTAATGAAAAACTGTTTTTT.

The chain combines TRBV6-1 with TRBJ1-2; no clear D. The germline V and J ends were trimmed by 3 bases and 8 bases, with 10 bases remaining between them. Looked up from germline, CDR1 is MNHNS and CDR2 is SASEGT. CDR3 length equals 12 residues. CDR3 DNA: TGTGCCAGCAGTGAGCCGCAGGTCGGCTACACCTTC. Protein: CASSEPQVGYTF.

The chain recombines TRBV7-6 with TRBJ1-2; no firm D call. The V gene lost 0 bases and the J gene lost 2 bases, with 10 bases spanning the gap. This CDR3 spans 15 amino acids. From germline, CDR1 is SGHVS and CDR2 FNYEAQ. The CDR3 protein is CASSLALGENYGYTF. The CDR3 bases are TGTGCCAGCAGCTTAGCGTTAGGAGAAAACTATGGCTACACCTTC.

V usage is TRBV3-1 (or the pseudogene TRBV3-2) and J usage is TRBJ2-1; 8 nucleotides line up with TRBD2. Trimming took 5 bases from V and 8 from J; bases not matched to a gene: 11. This CDR3 is built from 15 residues. Germline V gene lookup returns CDR1 LGHDT and CDR2 YNNKEL (reference sequence). CDR3 coding DNA: TGTGCCAGCAGCGGGCGGACTAGCAGTCCCCATGAGCAGTTCTTC. Translation gives CASSGRTSSPHEQFF.

The rearrangement joins TRBV4-1 to TRBJ1-2, with D uncertain. The germline CDR1 and CDR2 sequences are MGHRA and YSYEKL. The V gene lost 3 bases and the J gene lost 2 bases, with 13 bases spanning the gap. The CDR3 covers 15 residues. The CDR3 region has the DNA TGCGCCAGCAGCCAGGCGCAGACCGCGAACTATGGCTACACCTTC. Protein sequence: CASSQAQTANYGYTF.

V gene TRBV28 combines with J gene TRBJ2-1; unclear D gene. The CDR3 sequence is 11 residues long. The V gene's germline CDR1 is MDHEN and CDR2 SYDVKM. The V end lost 6 bases, the J end lost 7 bases, and 7 bases lay between the germline ends. The CDR3 nucleotides are TGTGCCAGCAGCCTTAAAAATGAGCAGTTCTTC. It specifies CASSLKNEQFF.